This is a list of T cell receptor beta chains from one sample in a study of blood T cell repertoires in COVID-19. Sequencing used immunoSEQ multiplex PCR; TCRdb keeps in-frame clones, though not all of them. The repertoire has 200,000 or so clones, about 82% of them found once; the top ten carry about 10%. The specimen was peripheral blood. These receptors were obtained from a woman at least 80 years old with acute or convalescent COVID-19. Both conserved end residues are part of each CDR3. D genes are given only for firm matches. Expanded clones get a size class; other rows say once, few or many, or leave the size out.

clone_size,j_call,v_call,d_call,cdr3_nt,cdr3_aa
NA,TRBJ1-6,TRBV10-3,NA,TGTGCCATCAACCAAGGACTGATTAATTCACCCCTCCACTTT,CAINQGLINSPLHF
NA,TRBJ2-1,TRBV19,NA,TGTGCCAGTAGTATTGGGGACAATTTAAACAATGAGCAGTTCTTC,CASSIGDNLNNEQFF
NA,TRBJ2-2,TRBV19,NA,TGTGCCAGTAGATACACCTACTACTCAAACACCGGGGAGCTGTTTTTT,CASRYTYYSNTGELFF
few,TRBJ1-3,TRBV9,NA,TGTGCCAGCAGCGCCCTTCAGGGAAACACCATATATTTT,CASSALQGNTIYF
NA,TRBJ2-2,TRBV5-4,NA,TGTGCCAGCAGCCAGGGGAGATCCACCGGGGAGCTGTTTTTT,CASSQGRSTGELFF
few,TRBJ1-2,TRBV5-1,TRBD1,TGCGCCAGCAGCTTTTCGGGGACAGCTAACTATGGCTACACCTTC,CASSFSGTANYGYTF
few,TRBJ2-3,TRBV30,NA,TGTGCCTGGAGTACCCGGGGCACAGATACGCAGTATTTT,CAWSTRGTDTQYF
NA,TRBJ2-3,TRBV6-5,NA,TGTGCCAGCAGCCTATCAGTAAGCGAAGTGGATACGCAGTATTTT,CASSLSVSEVDTQYF
NA,TRBJ1-2,TRBV14,NA,TGTGCCAGCAGCCAAGCGCAGTTATCTTCTGGCTATGGCTACACCTTC,CASSQAQLSSGYGYTF
NA,TRBJ2-3,TRBV6-2/TRBV6-3,NA,TGTGCCAGCAGTTATGAGCTACCCACAGATACGCAGTATTTT,CASSYELPTDTQYF
NA,TRBJ2-2,TRBV19,NA,TGTGCCAGTGCGCCTAGAAATGGTGGCACCGGGGAGCTGTTTTTT,CASAPRNGGTGELFF
few,TRBJ2-1,TRBV6-6,NA,TGTGCCAGCAGTGGGGACTTGTGGCGGGAGCAGTTCTTC,CASSGDLWREQFF
NA,TRBJ1-6,TRBV19,NA,TGTGCCAGTAGTGTCAGCTCCTATAATTCACCCCTCCACTTT,CASSVSSYNSPLHF
once,TRBJ1-3,TRBV30,NA,TGTGCCTGGAGTAGGTGGGCTACTGATGGAAACACCATATATTTT,CAWSRWATDGNTIYF
NA,TRBJ2-1,TRBV2,NA,TGTGCCAGCAGTGATGAACAGGGCCTCAATGAGCAGTTCTTC,CASSDEQGLNEQFF
NA,TRBJ1-6,TRBV7-2,NA,TGTGCCAGCAGCTTAGGGGGGGGAAGGGTGGCATCACCCCTCCACTTT,CASSLGGGRVASPLHF
NA,TRBJ1-5,TRBV25-1,TRBD1,TGTGCCAGTAGACAGGGGAGAGATCAGCCCCAGCATTTT,CASRQGRDQPQHF
NA,TRBJ2-7,TRBV6-5,NA,TGTGCCAGCAGTTACGGCCACGAGCAGTACTTC,CASSYGHEQYF
NA,TRBJ2-5,TRBV7-3,TRBD2,TGTGCCAGCAGCCTAGCTAGCGGGGGTTACCAAGAGACCCAGTACTTC,CASSLASGGYQETQYF
NA,TRBJ1-5,TRBV28,NA,TGTGCCAGCAGTTTAATATCCAGGTTTAGCAATCAGCCCCAGCATTTT,CASSLISRFSNQPQHF
few,TRBJ1-3,TRBV5-1,NA,TGCGCCAGCAGTCTACCCTCTGGAAACACCATATATTTT,CASSLPSGNTIYF
NA,TRBJ1-2,TRBV18,NA,TGTGCCAGCTCACCACCCTGGGACATTGCCGGGGGCTACACCTTC,CASSPPWDIAGGYTF
NA,TRBJ1-5,TRBV6-5,NA,TGTGCCAGCACGAAGGGGAATAGCAATCAGCCCCAGCATTTT,CASTKGNSNQPQHF
NA,TRBJ1-4,TRBV6-1,NA,TGTGCCAGCAGTGAATTAACGGCAGGGGAAAAACTGTTTTTT,CASSELTAGEKLFF
NA,TRBJ1-4,TRBV11-3,TRBD1,TGTGCCAGCAGCCCACAGGGGGGTAATGAAAAACTGTTTTTT,CASSPQGGNEKLFF
NA,TRBJ2-4,TRBV5-1,TRBD2,TGCGCCAGCACCCCCGGGACTAGCGGTAGACCCAAAAACATTCAGTACTTC,CASTPGTSGRPKNIQYF
NA,TRBJ2-4,TRBV27,TRBD2,TGTGCCAGCAGTCCTCTTGGGCAGGGAGGGACAAACATTCAGTACTTC,CASSPLGQGGTNIQYF
NA,TRBJ1-2,TRBV7-9,NA,TGTGCCAGCAGCGTCGACAAGCGGGGCTACACCTTC,CASSVDKRGYTF
NA,TRBJ2-3,TRBV27,NA,TGTGCCAGCAGTTTAATACAGGACGGCACAGATACGCAGTATTTT,CASSLIQDGTDTQYF
once,TRBJ2-2,TRBV11-3,TRBD2,TGTGCCAGCAGCTCCCCCAAAGCGGGAGCGTACGCCGGGGAGCTGTTTTTT,CASSSPKAGAYAGELFF
NA,TRBJ1-3,TRBV7-2,TRBD1,TGTGCCAGCAGCTTAGGCAGGGGGATGGGAAACACCATATATTTT,CASSLGRGMGNTIYF
NA,TRBJ1-2,TRBV14,NA,TGTGCCAGCAGCCAAGATATTCAGGGTTGGGGAGGCTACACCTTC,CASSQDIQGWGGYTF
few,TRBJ1-1,TRBV7-2,NA,TGTGCCAGCAGCTTTGTTGAGGCCACTGAAGCTTTCTTT,CASSFVEATEAFF
NA,TRBJ2-3,TRBV18,NA,TGTGCCAGCTCACCACCGGGGGGTTCGGTAGATACGCAGTATTTT,CASSPPGGSVDTQYF
NA,TRBJ2-1,TRBV28,NA,TGTGCCAGCAGACCAACAGGGATGGATGAGCAGTTCTTC,CASRPTGMDEQFF
NA,TRBJ2-7,TRBV6-5,NA,TGTGCCAGCAGTCGGGGTAGCACCTCCTACGAGCAGTACTTC,CASSRGSTSYEQYF
NA,TRBJ2-2,TRBV6-2/TRBV6-3,TRBD2,TGTGCCAGCAGTCCGGGACTAGCGTTGGGGCTGTTTTTT,CASSPGLALGLFF
once,TRBJ2-7,TRBV27,TRBD2,TGTGCCAGCAGTTCCTTAGCGGGGGCTTCGGACTACGAGCAGTACTTC,CASSSLAGASDYEQYF
NA,TRBJ2-3,TRBV11-3,NA,TGTGCCAGCAGCTCCGGAGGCACAGATACGCAGTATTTT,CASSSGGTDTQYF
few,TRBJ2-3,TRBV30,TRBD1,TGTGCCTGGGAGACAGGGGGCGGCATCACGGATACGCAGTATTTT,CAWETGGGITDTQYF
NA,TRBJ2-7,TRBV30,TRBD2,TGTGCTTCATCCCCCCTCCCGACTAGCCGCCTGGGAGAGCAGTACTTC,CASSPLPTSRLGEQYF
NA,TRBJ1-1,TRBV5-8,NA,TGTGCCAGCAGCACTACGACATCCATGGGACTGATGAACACTGAAGCTTTCTTT,CASSTTTSMGLMNTEAFF
NA,TRBJ2-1,TRBV7-3,NA,TGTGCCAGAACATTGACAAACGCAGAGGGTGAGCAGTTCTTC,CARTLTNAEGEQFF
NA,TRBJ2-4,TRBV30,NA,TGTGCCTGGAGACCCAGCGGACCTTTAAACATTCAGTACTTC,CAWRPSGPLNIQYF
NA,TRBJ2-5,TRBV6-1,NA,TGTGCCAGCAGTTTGGACTATGAGGAGACCCAGTACTTC,CASSLDYEETQYF
once,TRBJ1-1,TRBV7-2,TRBD1,TGTGCCAGCAGCTTCTCGGGACAGGGTACCACTGAAGCTTTCTTT,CASSFSGQGTTEAFF
NA,TRBJ1-2,TRBV18,NA,TGTGCCAGCTCACCACTCGCCACGGTACAGGGCCTAGCTAACTATGGCTACACCTTC,CASSPLATVQGLANYGYTF
NA,TRBJ2-5,TRBV27,NA,TGTGCCAGCAGTCGCCGGGGAGAGACCCAGTACTTC,CASSRRGETQYF
NA,TRBJ2-3,TRBV10-1,NA,TGCGCCAGCAGTGAGGGAGAAGCCTTGTCAGATACGCAGTATTTT,CASSEGEALSDTQYF
NA,TRBJ1-2,TRBV6-5,TRBD1,TGTGCCAGCAGCAGGGACAGTTTATCCTATGGCTACACCTTC,CASSRDSLSYGYTF
NA,TRBJ2-5,TRBV10-3,TRBD2,TGTGCCATCAGTGAGTCGGGAGGGATGGAGACCCAGTACTTC,CAISESGGMETQYF
NA,TRBJ2-1,TRBV18,TRBD2,TGTGCCAGCTCACCACCGGGACTAAAGAGCTCCTACAATGAGCAGTTCTTC,CASSPPGLKSSYNEQFF